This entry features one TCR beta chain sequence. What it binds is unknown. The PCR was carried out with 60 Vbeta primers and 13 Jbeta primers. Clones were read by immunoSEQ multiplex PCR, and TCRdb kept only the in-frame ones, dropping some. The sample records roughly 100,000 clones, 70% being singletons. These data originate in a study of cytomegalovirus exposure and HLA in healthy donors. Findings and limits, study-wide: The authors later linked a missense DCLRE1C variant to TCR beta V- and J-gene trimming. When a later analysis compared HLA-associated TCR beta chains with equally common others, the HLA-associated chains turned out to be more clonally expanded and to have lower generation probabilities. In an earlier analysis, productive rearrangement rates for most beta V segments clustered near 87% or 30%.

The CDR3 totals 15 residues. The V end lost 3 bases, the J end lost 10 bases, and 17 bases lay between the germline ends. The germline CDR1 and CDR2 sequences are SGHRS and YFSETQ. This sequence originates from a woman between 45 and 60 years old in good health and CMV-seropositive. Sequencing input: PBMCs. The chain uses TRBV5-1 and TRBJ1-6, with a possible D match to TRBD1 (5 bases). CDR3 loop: CASSSSGGAGSPLHF. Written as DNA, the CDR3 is TGCGCCAGCAGCTCCTCCGGGGGTGCTGGATCACCCCTCCACTTT.